These 14 T cell receptor beta chains share one sample of origin, sequenced in a study of T cell changes during pregnancy in multiple sclerosis. Clones were sequenced by immunoSEQ multiplex PCR, and TCRdb holds only the in-frame ones, with some missing. The sample lists tens of thousands of clones, 87% seen once, with roughly 7.9% in the top ten. Sequenced material: CD8+ T cells from peripheral blood mononuclear cells, taken before pregnancy. Receptor source: a female donor with multiple sclerosis, enrolled in a pregnancy study.

The chain couples TRBV6-5 to TRBJ2-3; tentatively, D is TRBD1 (6 bases). This CDR3 is built from 13 residues. In germline, CDR1 is MNHEY, CDR2 SVGAGI. V shed 6 bases and J shed 5 bases, with 12 bases lying between them. CDR3 sequence: CASSPGAEDTQYF. The DNA of the CDR3 is TGTGCCAGCAGCCCAGGGGCTGAAGATACGCAGTATTTT.

This clone was seen a single time. The CDR3 loop is CASRKGPGGTEAFF. The CDR3, as DNA: TGTGCCAGCAGGAAGGGCCCGGGAGGCACTGAAGCTTTCTTT. V gene TRBV7-9 combines with J gene TRBJ1-1; D gene unclear. With 6 bases removed from V and 4 bases from J, the gap between germline ends came to 15 bases. Germline loops: CDR1 SEHNR, CDR2 FQNEAQ (reference sequence). There are 14 residues in the CDR3.

The CDR3 protein is CASSAIGTVDYEQYF. The CDR3 coding sequence is TGTGCCAGCAGTGCAATAGGGACAGTAGACTACGAGCAGTACTTC. The chain is built from TRBV27 and TRBJ2-7, with TRBD1 matching 7 bases. CDR3 size: 15 residues. Trimming at V came to 5 bases and at J to 3 bases, leaving 10 bases not matched to a gene. CDR1 MNHEY and CDR2 SMNVEV come from the germline V gene (reference sequence).

This chain uses TRBV5-6 with TRBJ2-7; 9 bases line up with TRBD1. This CDR3 spans 16 amino acids. The V and J ends lost 4 bases and 1 base, in that order; junction bases with no gene match: 9. Per germline, CDR1 SGHDT and CDR2 YYEEEE. The CDR3 nucleotides are TGTGCCAGCAGCGTGTACAGGGGGCAAAGGTCCTACGAGCAGTACTTC. Translated: CASSVYRGQRSYEQYF.

CDR3 region: CASSKGQGADGYTF. CDR3 coding DNA: TGTGCCAGCAGCAAAGGCCAGGGGGCGGATGGCTACACCTTC. The V gene is TRBV21-1, the J gene TRBJ1-2; the table assigns TRBD1, which was not confirmed against the DNA. TRBV21-1 is a known pseudogene. CDR3 size: 14 residues.

V gene TRBV4-3 combines with J gene TRBJ2-7; 12 positions agree with TRBD1. The V and J ends lost 0 bases and 4 bases, in that order; junction bases with no gene match: 10. Per germline, CDR1 LGHNA and CDR2 YSLEER. The CDR3 is made up of 18 amino acids. CDR3 loop: CASSQDWDRGLIFYEQYF. In DNA, the CDR3 is TGCGCCAGCAGCCAAGATTGGGACAGGGGGCTGATTTTTTACGAGCAGTACTTC.

The rearrangement links TRBV7-2 to TRBJ2-7; 8 positions agree with TRBD2. V trimming: 4 bases; J trimming: 4 bases; junction bases outside the gene matches: 3. CDR3 size: 13 residues. Germline-derived CDR1 and CDR2 are SGHTA and FQGNSA. CDR3 DNA: TGTGCCAGCAGCTCCAGACTAGCGTACGAGCAGTACTTC. Protein sequence: CASSSRLAYEQYF. The full variable domain, completed using reference TRBV7-2 and TRBJ2-7, is GAGVSQSPSNKVTEKGKDVELRCDPISGHTALYWYRQSLGQGLEFLIYFQGNSAPDKSGLPSDRFSAERTGGSVSTLTIQRTQQEDSAVYLCASSSRLAYEQYFGPGTRLTVT.

The chain joins TRBV27 to TRBJ2-2; 8 bases agree with TRBD2. Germline V gene lookup returns CDR1 MNHEY and CDR2 SMNVEV (reference sequence). The CDR3 length is 18 residues. J gave up 1 base and V 7 bases, and 14 bases lay outside the gene matches. In DNA, the CDR3 is TGTGCCAGCACGGTCAGACTAGCGAAAAAATTGAACACCGGGGAGCTGTTTTTT. Its protein is CASTVRLAKKLNTGELFF.

The chain couples TRBV7-8 to TRBJ1-5; 7 bases are shared with TRBD1. The CDR3 extends over 16 amino acids. V shed 4 bases, J shed 1 base, and the junction held 7 bases outside the gene matches. Germline V gives CDR1 SGHVS, CDR2 FQNEAQ. The CDR3 bases are TGTGCCAGCAGCTCCAGCCAGGGGGAAAGCAATCAGCCCCAGCATTTT. Protein sequence: CASSSSQGESNQPQHF.

This chain joins TRBV5-1 and TRBJ2-5, with 7 bases identical to TRBD1. Per the germline V gene, CDR1 is SGHRS and CDR2 is YFSETQ. The CDR3 has 14 amino acids. V shed 4 bases and J 2 bases; nucleotides not matched to a gene: 5. The CDR3 region is CASSPWDSQETQYF. CDR3 bases: TGCGCCAGCAGCCCCTGGGACAGTCAAGAGACCCAGTACTTC.

V is TRBV6-5 and J is TRBJ2-7, with a tentative D call TRBD2 (5 bases). Germline loops: CDR1 MNHEY, CDR2 SVGAGI. The V and J ends lost 8 bases and 0 bases respectively, with 14 bases between them. The CDR3 contains 14 residues. As DNA, the CDR3 is TGTGCCAGCCAGTTGGAGGTAGGCTCCTACGAGCAGTACTTC. Its translation: CASQLEVGSYEQYF.

The chain links TRBV9 to TRBJ2-1, with 14 bases lining up with TRBD2. The CDR3 is made up of 20 amino acids. V lost 3 bases to trimming and J lost 0 bases; unmatched junction nucleotides: 11. Germline loops: CDR1 SGDLS, CDR2 YYNGEE. CDR3 sequence reads: CASSGGTSGSGGTSYNEQFF. The CDR3 DNA reads as TGTGCCAGCAGCGGGGGGACTAGCGGGAGCGGGGGGACCTCCTACAATGAGCAGTTCTTC.

The chain has TRBV27 and TRBJ2-7; D perhaps matches TRBD1 (6 bases). Germline lookup yields CDR1 MNHEY and CDR2 SMNVEV (reference sequence). V shed 6 bases and J shed 3 bases, with 12 bases lying between them. This CDR3 region has 13 residues. CDR3 sequence reads: CASRSGTNYEQYF. Here the CDR3 DNA reads TGTGCCAGCAGGTCCGGGACAAACTACGAGCAGTACTTC.

The chain combines TRBV5-8 with TRBJ1-2; TRBD1 matches at 9 bases. Germline CDR1 reads SGHTS; CDR2 reads YDEGEE. The CDR3 is 16 amino acids. V trimming: 5 bases; J trimming: 5 bases; junction bases outside the gene matches: 13. The CDR3 coding sequence is TGTGCCAGCAGTCCCCGTCGTGTGACAGGGGGATATGGCTACACCTTC. It yields the protein CASSPRRVTGGYGYTF.